Listed below are T cell receptor beta chains from one sample, sequenced in a study of blood T cell repertoires in COVID-19. Assay used: immunoSEQ multiplex PCR; TCRdb lists only in-frame clones, some missing. The sample records roughly 200,000 clones, around 90% being singletons. Material for sequencing was peripheral blood. Receptors originate from a man in his forties with acute or convalescent COVID-19. CDR3s include the opening cysteine and the closing phenylalanine or tryptophan. The D gene is left open where the match is weak. Rows give clone size only sometimes, using once, few, many, or a class for an expanded clone.

size	D	J	V	CDR3	DNA
once	TRBD2	TRBJ2-3	TRBV7-2	CASSRRGDGTDTQYF	TGTGCCAGCAGCAGGCGGGGGGACGGCACAGATACGCAGTATTTT
.	TRBD2	TRBJ2-5	TRBV19	CASSTGTSGGETQYF	TGTGCCAGTAGTACCGGGACTAGCGGGGGTGAGACCCAGTACTTC
.	.	TRBJ1-4	TRBV7-9	CASSSTLTGLISKLFF	TGTGCCAGCAGCTCTACCTTGACCGGACTAATCTCGAAACTGTTTTTT
.	.	TRBJ2-6	TRBV6-2/TRBV6-3	CASSYVGSSGANVLTF	TGTGCCAGCAGTTACGTCGGGAGCTCTGGGGCCAACGTCCTGACTTTC
.	.	TRBJ1-2	TRBV7-2	CASSFLRGDGYTF	TGTGCCAGCAGTTTCCTTCGAGGAGACGGCTACACCTTC
.	TRBD2	TRBJ2-3	TRBV27	CASSNLGLPPADTQYF	TGTGCCAGCAGTAACCTGGGACTACCGCCCGCAGATACGCAGTATTTT
.	.	TRBJ2-1	TRBV28	CASSYTLKDRGLHHNEQFF	TGTGCCAGCAGTTACACTCTTAAAGATAGGGGCCTTCACCACAATGAGCAGTTCTTC
few	.	TRBJ2-1	TRBV11-2	CASSFRSGGGEQFF	TGTGCCAGCAGCTTTAGGTCCGGGGGAGGTGAGCAGTTCTTC
.	TRBD1	TRBJ1-2	TRBV28	CASLGGAGGVYGYTF	TGTGCCAGTTTAGGGGGCGCGGGTGGTGTCTATGGCTACACCTTC
.	TRBD2	TRBJ2-1	TRBV7-9	CASSLGGGPYNEQFF	TGTGCCAGCAGCTTAGGCGGGGGACCTTACAATGAGCAGTTCTTC
.	.	TRBJ2-7	TRBV18	CASSLTGQGYEQYF	TGTGCCAGCTCACTAACCGGGCAGGGGTACGAGCAGTACTTC